This T cell receptor (beta chain) originates from a study of shared clonotypes between healthy human individuals. Study-wide results and caveats: Measured sharing among donors was expected to vary with sequencing depth. Non-shared clonotypes showed lower generation probabilities than clonotypes common to all four donors. Around 5% was the fraction of naive CD4 clonotypes found shared across four donors.

V was clipped by 3 bases and J by 2 bases; unmatched bases: 6. In germline, CDR1 is MNHNS, CDR2 SASEGT. CDR3 length: 17 amino acids. In regard to this clone: What it binds is unknown.

The assay used deep level. Measured with immunoSEQ multiplex PCR; TCRdb has only the in-frame clones, and not every one. The sample carries more than 2 million clones, 93% recorded once. CD45RO-negative, CCR7-selected cells formed the naive CD8 fraction, which excluded terminally differentiated effector memory CD45RA+ cells. This receptor was identified in a man aged 18 to 35 in good health. Some clones in this sample may be carry-over from other donors' samples. The V and J genes are TRBV6-1 and TRBJ2-2, with 10 bases identical to TRBD2. Input material: naive CD8+ T cells from PBMCs. CDR3: CASSDPASGSNTGELFF. The CDR3 DNA reads TGTGCCAGCAGTGACCCGGCTAGCGGGAGTAACACCGGGGAGCTGTTTTTT.